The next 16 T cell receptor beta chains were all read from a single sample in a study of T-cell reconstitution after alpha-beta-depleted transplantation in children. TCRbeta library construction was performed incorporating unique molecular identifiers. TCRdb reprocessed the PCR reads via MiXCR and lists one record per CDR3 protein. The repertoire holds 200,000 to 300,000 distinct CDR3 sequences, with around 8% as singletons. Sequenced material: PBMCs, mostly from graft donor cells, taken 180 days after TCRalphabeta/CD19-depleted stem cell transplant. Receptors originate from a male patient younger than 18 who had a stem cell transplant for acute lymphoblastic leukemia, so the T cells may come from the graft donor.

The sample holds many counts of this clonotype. This CDR3 is CASSLEMRRPEQYF. Written as DNA, the CDR3 is TGTGCCAGCAGCTTAGAGATGAGGCGGCCCGAGCAGTACTTC. The chain uses TRBV7-2 and TRBJ2-7; no clear D. CDR1 and CDR2 (germline): SGHTA, FQGNSA. V shed 1 base and J shed 6 bases, with 13 bases lying between them. CDR3 length equals 14 residues. The complete variable domain, with remaining parts taken from reference TRBV7-2 and TRBJ2-7, reads GAGVSQSPSNKVTEKGKDVELRCDPISGHTALYWYRQSLGQGLEFLIYFQGNSAPDKSGLPSDRFSAERTGGSVSTLTIQRTQQEDSAVYLCASSLEMRRPEQYFGPGTRLTVT.

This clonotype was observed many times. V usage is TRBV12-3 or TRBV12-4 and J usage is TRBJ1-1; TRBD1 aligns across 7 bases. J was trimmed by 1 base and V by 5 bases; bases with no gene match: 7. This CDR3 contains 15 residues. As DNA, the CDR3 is TGTGCCAGCAGTCGGCACAGGGGTGCGAACACTGAAGCTTTCTTT. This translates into CASSRHRGANTEAFF.

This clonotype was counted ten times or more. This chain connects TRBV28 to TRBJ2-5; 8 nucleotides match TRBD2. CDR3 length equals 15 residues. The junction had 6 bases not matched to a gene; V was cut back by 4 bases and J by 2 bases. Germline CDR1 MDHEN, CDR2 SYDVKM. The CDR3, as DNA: TGTGCCAGCAGTTCCCCAGGACTAGCTCAAGAGACCCAGTACTTC. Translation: CASSSPGLAQETQYF.

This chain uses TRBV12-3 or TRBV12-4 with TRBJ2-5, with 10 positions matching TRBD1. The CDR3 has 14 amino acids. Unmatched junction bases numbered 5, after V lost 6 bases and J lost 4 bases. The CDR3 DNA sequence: TGTGCCAGCAGAAACCGGGACAGGGGAGAGACCCAGTACTTC. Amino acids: CASRNRDRGETQYF.

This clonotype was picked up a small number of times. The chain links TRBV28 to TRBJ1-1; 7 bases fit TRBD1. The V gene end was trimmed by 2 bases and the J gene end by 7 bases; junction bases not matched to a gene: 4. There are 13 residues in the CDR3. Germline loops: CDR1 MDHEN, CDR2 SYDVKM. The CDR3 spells CASSLRQGVEAFF. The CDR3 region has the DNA TGTGCCAGCAGTTTAAGGCAGGGGGTTGAAGCTTTCTTT.

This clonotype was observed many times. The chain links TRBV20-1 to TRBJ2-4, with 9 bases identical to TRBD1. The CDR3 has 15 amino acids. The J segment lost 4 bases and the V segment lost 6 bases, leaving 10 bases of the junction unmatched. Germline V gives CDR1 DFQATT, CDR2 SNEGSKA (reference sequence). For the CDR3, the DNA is TGCAGTGCCCGGGACAGGGAAGAAGGGAAAAACATTCAGTACTTC. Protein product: CSARDREEGKNIQYF.

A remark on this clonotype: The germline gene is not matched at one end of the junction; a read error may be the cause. The CDR3 nucleotides are TGTGCCAGCAGGGGACACTTCTCTGTGGCCAACGTCCTGACTTTC. Its protein is CASRGHFSVANVLTF. The chain uses TRBV6-2 or TRBV6-3 and TRBJ2-6; the D gene is possibly TRBD1 (6 bases). CDR1 is MNHEY and CDR2 is SVGEGT in the germline V gene. This CDR3 spans 15 amino acids.

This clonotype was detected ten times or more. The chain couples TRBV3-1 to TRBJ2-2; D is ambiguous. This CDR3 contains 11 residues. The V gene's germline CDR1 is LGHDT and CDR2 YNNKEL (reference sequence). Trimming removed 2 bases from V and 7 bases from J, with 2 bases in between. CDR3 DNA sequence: TGTGCCAGCAGCCAACTCGGGGAGCTGTTTTTT. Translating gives CASSQLGELFF.

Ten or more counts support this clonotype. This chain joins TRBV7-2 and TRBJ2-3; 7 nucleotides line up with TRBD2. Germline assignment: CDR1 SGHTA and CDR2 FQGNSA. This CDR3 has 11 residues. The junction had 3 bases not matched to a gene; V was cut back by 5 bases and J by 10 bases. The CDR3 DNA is TGTGCCAGCAGCCAAGGACTAGCGCAGTATTTT. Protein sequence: CASSQGLAQYF.

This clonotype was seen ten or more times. The CDR3 is CASSGTLAGVMNEQFF. CDR3 bases: TGTGCCAGCAGCGGCACTCTAGCGGGAGTCATGAATGAGCAGTTCTTC. The gene calls are TRBV7-3 and TRBJ2-1; 10 nucleotides align to TRBD2. The CDR3 consists of 16 residues. J lost 7 bases, V lost 5 bases, and 11 bases had no gene match. Germline CDR1 SGHTA, CDR2 FQGTGA.

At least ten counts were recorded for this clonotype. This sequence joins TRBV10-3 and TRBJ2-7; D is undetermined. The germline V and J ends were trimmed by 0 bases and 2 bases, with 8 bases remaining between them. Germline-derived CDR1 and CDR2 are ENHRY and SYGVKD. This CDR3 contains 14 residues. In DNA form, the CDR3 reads TGTGCCATCAGTGAGTCGTACCGAGCCTACGAGCAGTACTTC. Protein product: CAISESYRAYEQYF.

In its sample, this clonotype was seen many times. The chain's CDR3 is CASSQESPDTQYF. CDR3 DNA sequence: TGTGCCAGCAGCCAAGAATCGCCAGATACGCAGTATTTT. V gene TRBV3-1 combines with J gene TRBJ2-3; unclear D gene. Trimming took 0 bases from V and 4 from J, leaving 5 bases between them. This CDR3 spans 13 amino acids. Germline lookup yields CDR1 LGHDT and CDR2 YNNKEL (reference sequence).

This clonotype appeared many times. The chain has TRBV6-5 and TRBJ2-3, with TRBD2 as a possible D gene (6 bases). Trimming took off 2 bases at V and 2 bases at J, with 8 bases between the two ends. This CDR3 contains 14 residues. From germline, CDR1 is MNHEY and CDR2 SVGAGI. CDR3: CASSYGGITDTQYF. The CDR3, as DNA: TGTGCCAGCAGTTACGGAGGGATCACAGATACGCAGTATTTT.

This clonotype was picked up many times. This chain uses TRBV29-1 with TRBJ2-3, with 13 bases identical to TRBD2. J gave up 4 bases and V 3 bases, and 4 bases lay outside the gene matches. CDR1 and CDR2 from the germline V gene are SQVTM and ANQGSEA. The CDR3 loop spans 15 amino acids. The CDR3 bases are TGCAGCGTTGACCCGGGACTAGCGGGGCCAGATACGCAGTATTTT. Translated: CSVDPGLAGPDTQYF.

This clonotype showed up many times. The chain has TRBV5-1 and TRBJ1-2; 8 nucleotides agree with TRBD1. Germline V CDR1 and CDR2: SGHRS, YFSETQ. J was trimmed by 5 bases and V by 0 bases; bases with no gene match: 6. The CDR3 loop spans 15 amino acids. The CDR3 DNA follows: TGCGCCAGCAGCTTGGACCCGACAGGGGTGTATGGCTACACCTTC. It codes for CASSLDPTGVYGYTF.

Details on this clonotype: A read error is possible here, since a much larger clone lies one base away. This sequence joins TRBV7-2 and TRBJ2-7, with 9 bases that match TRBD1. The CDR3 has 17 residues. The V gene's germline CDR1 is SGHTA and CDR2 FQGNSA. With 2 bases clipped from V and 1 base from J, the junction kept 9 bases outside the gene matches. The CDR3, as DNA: TGTGCCAGCAGCTTAACGGCGACAGGGACAGGGTCCTACGAGCAGTACTTC. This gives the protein CASSLTATGTGSYEQYF.